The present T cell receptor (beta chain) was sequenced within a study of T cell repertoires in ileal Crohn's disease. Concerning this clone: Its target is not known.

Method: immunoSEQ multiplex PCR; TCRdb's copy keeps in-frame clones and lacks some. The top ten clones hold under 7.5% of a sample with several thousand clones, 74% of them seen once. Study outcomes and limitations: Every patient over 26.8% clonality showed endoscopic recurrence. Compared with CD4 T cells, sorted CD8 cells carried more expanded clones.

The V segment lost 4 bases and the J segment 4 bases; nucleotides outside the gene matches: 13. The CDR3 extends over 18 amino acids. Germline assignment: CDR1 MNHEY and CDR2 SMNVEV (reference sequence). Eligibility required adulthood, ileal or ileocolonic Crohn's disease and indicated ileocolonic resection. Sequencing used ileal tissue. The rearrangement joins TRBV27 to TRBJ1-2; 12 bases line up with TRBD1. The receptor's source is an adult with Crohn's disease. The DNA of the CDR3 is TGTGCCAGCAGTTACGCTCCGGGACAGGGGGCCCGCGGCTATGGCTACACCTTC. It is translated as CASSYAPGQGARGYGYTF.